One and the same sample provided the 18 T cell receptor beta chains below, sequenced in a study of blood T cell repertoires in COVID-19. Produced via immunoSEQ multiplex PCR; TCRdb's table is partial and in-frame only. The data contain some 200,000 clones, around 80% of them singletons. Sequenced: peripheral blood. The receptor source for this set is a man aged 30 to 39 with active or convalescent COVID-19.

This clone came up once. The V gene is TRBV7-9, the J gene TRBJ2-3; 7 bases map to TRBD1. The length of the CDR3 is 13 residues. V shed 5 bases and J 6 bases; nucleotides not matched to a gene: 5. The germline V gene encodes CDR1 SEHNR and CDR2 FQNEAQ (reference sequence). The CDR3 DNA is TGTGCCAGCAGCCGAGACAGGGAGGATACGCAGTATTTT. This gives the protein CASSRDREDTQYF.

This chain connects TRBV3-1 (or the pseudogene TRBV3-2) to TRBJ2-3; TRBD2 is a possible D gene (5 bases). CDR1 is LGHDT and CDR2 is YNNKEL in the germline V gene (reference sequence). The CDR3 runs to 15 residues. V was cut by 4 bases and J by 0 bases, with 11 bases left in between. CDR3 sequence reads: CASSREERSTDTQYF. The CDR3 bases are TGTGCCAGCAGCCGAGAGGAGCGGAGCACAGATACGCAGTATTTT.

This clone was observed once. This chain joins TRBV6-5 and TRBJ2-3, with 8 bases fitting TRBD1. The length of the CDR3 is 15 residues. CDR1 is MNHEY, CDR2 SVGAGI, per germline. Trimming removed 6 bases from V and 2 bases from J; junction bases left unmatched: 7. The CDR3 loop reads CASSTGTGVTDTQYF. The DNA of the CDR3 is TGTGCCAGCAGCACCGGGACAGGAGTCACAGATACGCAGTATTTT.

The J gene is TRBJ2-1, the V gene TRBV27, with 7 bases aligning to TRBD2. Germline V CDR1 and CDR2: MNHEY, SMNVEV (reference sequence). The ends lost 1 base at V and 6 bases at J; junction bases unmatched: 0. This CDR3 region has 13 residues. The CDR3 spells CASSLWTSNEQFF. CDR3 DNA sequence: TGTGCCAGCAGTTTATGGACTAGCAATGAGCAGTTCTTC.

V and J are TRBV2 and TRBJ1-4, with D tentatively TRBD1 (6 bases). This CDR3 has 13 amino acids. Trimming removed 7 bases at V and 4 bases at J, with 10 bases between. The germline CDR1 and CDR2 sequences are SNHLY and FYNNEI. Here the CDR3 reads CASNVQGNEKLFF. Here the CDR3 DNA reads TGTGCCAGCAATGTACAGGGTAATGAAAAACTGTTTTTT.

This chain joins TRBV5-1 and TRBJ1-3, with 7 bases identical to TRBD1. V gave up 3 bases and J gave up 0 bases; unmatched junction bases: 6. This CDR3 has 16 amino acids. Germline V gene lookup returns CDR1 SGHRS and CDR2 YFSETQ. The CDR3: CASSYANRGSGNTIYF. In nucleotides, the CDR3 is TGCGCCAGCAGCTACGCAAACAGGGGCTCTGGAAACACCATATATTTT.

This clone has just one count. J is TRBJ2-3 and V is TRBV11-2, with 8 bases fitting TRBD2. CDR3 length equals 16 residues. Germline V gene sequence: CDR1 SGHAT, CDR2 FQNNGV. With V trimmed by 4 bases and J by 1 base, 7 bases remained unmatched. CDR3 bases: TGTGCCAGCAGCTCCCCGCGTAGCGGGGGCACAGATACGCAGTATTTT. This translates into CASSSPRSGGTDTQYF.

The rearrangement uses TRBV5-4 and TRBJ2-1; D unresolved. The CDR3 runs 12 residues. Trimming took 4 bases from V and 10 from J, leaving 12 bases between them. The V gene's germline CDR1 is SGHNT and CDR2 YYREEE (reference sequence). The CDR3 DNA reads as TGTGCCAGCAGCCTTCCGTTGCGAGAGCAGTTCTTC. Encoded protein: CASSLPLREQFF.

This clone was seen a single time. The DNA for the CDR3 is TGTGCCAGCCTTGATACTAGCGGTTACAATGAGCAGTTCTTC. Protein product: CASLDTSGYNEQFF. The chain links TRBV2 to TRBJ2-1, with 8 nucleotides matching TRBD2. Looked up from germline, CDR1 is SNHLY and CDR2 is FYNNEI. The CDR3 spans 14 residues. With 8 bases clipped from V and 4 bases from J, the junction kept 7 bases outside the gene matches.

This sequence joins TRBV25-1 and TRBJ1-5; D ambiguous. V was clipped by 1 base and J by 7 bases, with 11 bases between them. This CDR3 spans 14 amino acids. Germline assignment: CDR1 MGHDK and CDR2 SYGVNS. The CDR3 sequence: CASSESGKRQPQHF. CDR3 in DNA: TGTGCCAGCAGTGAATCCGGGAAAAGGCAGCCCCAGCATTTT.

The rearrangement uses TRBV5-6 and TRBJ1-2, with 8 bases that match TRBD1. The CDR3 consists of 16 residues. V was pared by 1 base and J by 5 bases, with 10 bases of the junction left unmatched. Per the germline V gene, CDR1 is SGHDT and CDR2 is YYEEEE. Written as DNA, the CDR3 is TGTGCCAGCAGCTTGCTCGGAGACAGGGGAGGATATGGCTACACCTTC. It is translated as CASSLLGDRGGYGYTF. The variable domain in full, with the rest retrieved from reference TRBV5-6 and TRBJ1-2, is DAGVTQSPTHLIKTRGQQVTLRCSPKSGHDTVSWYQQALGQGPQFIFQYYEEEERQRGNFPDRFSGHQFPNYSSELNVNALLLGDSALYLCASSLLGDRGGYGYTFGSGTRLTVV.

The chain's CDR3 is CASSQDSSGGLKAFF. The CDR3 DNA follows: TGTGCCAGCAGCCAAGATAGTTCGGGGGGGCTAAAAGCTTTCTTT. This chain connects TRBV14 to TRBJ1-1; weak D call: TRBD1 (6 bases). Trimming shortened V by 0 bases and J by 9 bases, and 17 bases separated the two germline ends. This CDR3 is built from 15 residues. Germline values: CDR1 SGHDN, CDR2 FVKESK.

V is TRBV28 and J is TRBJ1-5; D call uncertain. The V end was cut by 2 bases, the J end by 5 bases, with 16 bases between. The CDR3 runs 16 residues. Germline lookup yields CDR1 MDHEN and CDR2 SYDVKM. The CDR3 is CASSLIRLADYQPQHF. CDR3 nucleotides: TGTGCCAGCAGTTTAATTCGCTTGGCTGATTATCAGCCCCAGCATTTT.

This chain uses TRBV10-2 with TRBJ1-1, with D possibly being TRBD1 (6 bases). Germline CDR1 reads WSHSY; CDR2 reads SAAADI. The CDR3 is 13 amino acids. With 10 bases removed from V and 2 bases from J, the gap between germline ends came to 14 bases. For the CDR3, the DNA is TGCGCCACCTACACCAGGGGCAACACTGAAGCTTTCTTT. It yields the protein CATYTRGNTEAFF.

The gene calls are TRBV7-2 and TRBJ2-3; TRBD2 is a possible D gene (5 bases). This CDR3 comprises 13 residues. Per the germline V gene, CDR1 is SGHTA and CDR2 is FQGNSA. Trimming removed 4 bases at V and 4 bases at J, with 9 bases between. This CDR3 is CASSSSGSDTQYF. The DNA for the CDR3 is TGTGCCAGCAGCTCGAGCGGATCAGATACGCAGTATTTT.

This chain connects TRBV6-5 to TRBJ1-2; TRBD1 is a possible D gene (6 bases). Trimming shortened V by 6 bases and J by 8 bases, and 19 bases separated the two germline ends. The CDR3 has 14 amino acids. CDR1 is MNHEY, CDR2 SVGAGI, per germline. The CDR3 sequence is CASRLPSTGQGYTF. The CDR3 DNA reads TGTGCCAGCAGACTTCCTTCAACCGGACAGGGCTACACCTTC.

In its sample, this clone was seen a few times. The chain is built from TRBV4-1 and TRBJ2-5; 11 positions agree with TRBD2. The CDR3 loop spans 19 amino acids. CDR1 is MGHRA and CDR2 is YSYEKL in the germline V gene. The V and J ends lost 1 base and 1 base, in that order; junction bases with no gene match: 11. The CDR3 is CASSQALFASGGSQETQYF. The CDR3 region has the DNA TGCGCCAGCAGCCAAGCACTGTTTGCTAGCGGGGGGTCCCAAGAGACCCAGTACTTC.

The chain recombines TRBV5-1 with TRBJ1-3; D is uncertain. Germline-derived CDR1 and CDR2 are SGHRS and YFSETQ. The CDR3 extends over 12 amino acids. Trimming shortened V by 6 bases and J by 0 bases, and 4 bases separated the two germline ends. DNA for the CDR3: TGCGCCAGCACGGGCTCTGGAAACACCATATATTTT. It is translated as CASTGSGNTIYF.